The rows below give T cell receptor beta chains drawn from one sample of a study of blood T cell repertoires in COVID-19. Method: immunoSEQ multiplex PCR; TCRdb's copy keeps in-frame clones and lacks some. In the table there are some 270,000 clones, 80% to 90% of which are singletons. Input material: PBMCs or T cells enriched from blood (not recorded which). These receptors all stem from a woman aged 30 to 39 who had recovered from COVID-19. Each CDR3 is given with its conserved first and last residue. A D gene is named only where the DNA matches it firmly. Part of the rows lack a size; the others show once, few, many or a class for expanded clones.

abundance | j_gene | d_gene | v_gene | CDR3aa | CDR3nt
. | TRBJ2-2 | . | TRBV3-1/TRBV3-2 | CASSPQGTGELFF | TGTGCCAGCAGCCCTCAGGGCACCGGGGAGCTGTTTTTT
. | TRBJ1-6 | TRBD1 | TRBV18 | CASSPGQEFKSLHF | TGTGCCAGCTCACCGGGACAGGAGTTTAAATCCCTCCACTTT
few | TRBJ2-7 | TRBD1 | TRBV19 | CASSVTGVDSYEQYF | TGTGCCAGTAGTGTCACAGGGGTTGACTCCTACGAGCAGTACTTC
. | TRBJ1-5 | TRBD1 | TRBV19 | CASRDRGLQPQHF | TGTGCCAGTAGGGACAGGGGGCTTCAGCCCCAGCATTTT
once | TRBJ1-6 | . | TRBV25-1 | CASSVSGSPISPLHF | TGTGCCAGCAGCGTCTCAGGGTCTCCCATTTCACCCCTCCACTTT
once | TRBJ1-1 | . | TRBV9 | CASSVGTPSTEAFF | TGTGCCAGCAGCGTAGGGACACCTAGCACTGAAGCTTTCTTT
. | TRBJ1-6 | . | TRBV7-9 | CASSHQPGDGDSPLHF | TGTGCCAGCAGCCACCAGCCGGGAGACGGGGATTCACCCCTCCACTTT
few | TRBJ1-5 | TRBD1 | TRBV19 | CASKRGQDRNQPQHF | TGTGCCAGCAAAAGAGGACAGGATCGCAATCAGCCCCAGCATTTT
. | TRBJ1-1 | . | TRBV7-9 | CASSTKQGMLTEAFF | TGTGCCAGCAGCACCAAACAGGGTATGTTGACTGAAGCTTTCTTT
. | TRBJ2-3 | . | TRBV2 | CASSDIADTQYF | TGTGCCAGCAGTGATATTGCGGATACGCAGTATTTT
. | TRBJ2-7 | . | TRBV4-1 | CASSQDLHQGSYEQYF | TGCGCCAGCAGCCAAGATCTTCACCAGGGCTCCTACGAGCAGTACTTC
. | TRBJ1-2 | . | TRBV16 | CASSHLTVEGYTF | TGTGCCAGCAGCCATTTGACAGTGGAAGGCTACACCTTC
. | TRBJ2-4 | . | TRBV28 | CASSSLTGIQYF | TGTGCCAGCAGTTCCCTTACAGGGATTCAGTACTTC
. | TRBJ2-7 | TRBD2 | TRBV28 | CASSLWGGDAYEQYF | TGTGCCAGCAGTTTATGGGGAGGGGACGCCTACGAGCAGTACTTC
. | TRBJ2-3 | . | TRBV7-3 | CASSPPGSDTQYF | TGTGCCAGCAGCCCCCCAGGCTCAGATACGCAGTATTTT
. | TRBJ1-2 | . | TRBV7-9 | CASSLRTRANYGYTF | TGTGCCAGCAGCTTACGGACAAGAGCTAACTATGGCTACACCTTC
. | TRBJ1-1 | . | TRBV28 | CASSLSFRGLLYEAFF | TGTGCCAGCAGTTTATCTTTTAGGGGCCTATTATATGAAGCTTTCTTT
. | TRBJ1-2 | TRBD1 | TRBV28 | CASSSENGQGNYGYTF | TGTGCCAGCAGTTCAGAGAATGGACAGGGAAACTATGGCTACACCTTC
few | TRBJ1-6 | . | TRBV23-1 | CASSQRCQEDSPLHF | TGCGCCAGCAGTCAACGGTGTCAGGAGGATTCACCCCTCCACTTT
. | TRBJ1-1 | . | TRBV27 | CASSSPQGRQAFF | TGTGCCAGCAGTTCCCCACAGGGTAGACAAGCTTTCTTT
. | TRBJ1-1 | . | TRBV9 | CASSVVVREAFF | TGTGCCAGCAGCGTAGTAGTCCGGGAAGCTTTCTTT
few | TRBJ1-2 | TRBD1 | TRBV20-1 | CSAKDRGIDTF | TGCAGTGCTAAGGACAGGGGAATAGATACCTTC
. | TRBJ2-7 | . | TRBV6-5 | CASRPSGAYEQYF | TGTGCCAGCAGACCGTCGGGGGCCTACGAGCAGTACTTC
once | TRBJ1-1 | . | TRBV27 | CASSLGRDSGENTEAFF | TGTGCCAGCAGTTTGGGCAGGGACTCGGGGGAGAACACTGAAGCTTTCTTT
once | TRBJ1-3 | . | TRBV5-1 | CASSPSPGTSGNTIYF | TGCGCCAGCAGTCCTTCGCCCGGTACCTCTGGAAACACCATATATTTT
. | TRBJ1-5 | . | TRBV2 | CASSGTGLEPQHF | TGTGCCAGCAGTGGTACAGGTTTAGAGCCCCAGCATTTT
. | TRBJ2-5 | TRBD2 | TRBV28 | CASSFILAGGKETQYF | TGTGCCAGCAGTTTTATCCTAGCGGGAGGGAAAGAGACCCAGTACTTC
. | TRBJ1-2 | TRBD1 | TRBV28 | CASRPQGANGYTF | TGTGCCAGCCGTCCCCAGGGGGCGAATGGCTACACCTTC
. | TRBJ1-5 | TRBD1 | TRBV28 | CASRQGASNQPQHF | TGTGCCAGCAGACAGGGGGCAAGCAATCAGCCCCAGCATTTT
. | TRBJ2-7 | TRBD2 | TRBV18 | CASRGLAGVRYEQYF | TGTGCCAGCCGAGGACTAGCGGGGGTCCGCTACGAGCAGTACTTC
. | TRBJ2-3 | TRBD1 | TRBV7-9 | CASSLASGWTGTSTDTQYF | TGTGCCAGCAGCTTAGCCAGTGGGTGGACAGGGACTAGCACAGATACGCAGTATTTT
. | TRBJ2-7 | TRBD1 | TRBV2 | CASSEWPSWTGISYEQYF | TGTGCCAGCAGTGAATGGCCTTCCTGGACAGGGATAAGTTACGAGCAGTACTTC
. | TRBJ2-1 | . | TRBV5-8 | CASSPTGRPYNEQFF | TGTGCCAGCAGCCCGACAGGGAGGCCCTACAATGAGCAGTTCTTC
. | TRBJ2-3 | . | TRBV3-1/TRBV3-2 | CASSQGLRDSTDTQYF | TGTGCCAGCAGCCAAGGGTTGCGCGATAGCACAGATACGCAGTATTTT
. | TRBJ2-7 | TRBD2 | TRBV5-1 | CASSLGPLAGDGYEQYF | TGCGCCAGCAGCTTAGGGCCACTAGCGGGGGACGGCTACGAGCAGTACTTC
once | TRBJ1-6 | . | TRBV4-1 | CASSHTRSPLHF | TGCGCCAGCAGCCATACGAGGTCACCCCTCCACTTT
. | TRBJ2-3 | . | TRBV10-1 | CASSVGGQNTQYF | TGCGCCAGCAGTGTCGGGGGGCAAAATACGCAGTATTTT
. | TRBJ2-3 | TRBD1 | TRBV2 | CASRGQGRTDTQYF | TGTGCCAGCAGGGGACAGGGAAGGACAGATACGCAGTATTTT
. | TRBJ2-2 | . | TRBV24-1 | CATSEPGSNTGELFF | TGTGCCACCAGTGAACCGGGATCGAACACCGGGGAGCTGTTTTTT
. | TRBJ2-5 | . | TRBV2 | CASRQFSETQYF | TGTGCCAGCAGGCAGTTTAGCGAGACCCAGTACTTC
. | TRBJ1-2 | . | TRBV19 | CASSTAAGSAEGYTF | TGTGCCAGTAGTACAGCCGCAGGGTCCGCGGAAGGCTACACCTTC
. | TRBJ1-1 | TRBD1 | TRBV7-6 | CASSSEADRTNTEAFF | TGTGCCAGCAGCTCCGAGGCGGACAGGACGAACACTGAAGCTTTCTTT
. | TRBJ1-2 | TRBD1 | TRBV28 | CASRPTGGLGDYGYTF | TGTGCCAGCAGGCCGACAGGGGGATTGGGGGACTATGGCTACACCTTC
. | TRBJ1-2 | . | TRBV6-5 | CASSLTAGPYGYTF | TGTGCCAGCAGTCTTACCGCTGGCCCCTATGGCTACACCTTC
. | TRBJ2-7 | TRBD1 | TRBV6-5 | CASSYMGTGARQYF | TGTGCCAGCAGTTACATGGGGACAGGGGCCCGGCAGTACTTC
. | TRBJ1-2 | . | TRBV28 | CASSLPLGRSLGGYGYTF | TGTGCCAGCAGTTTACCTCTCGGCCGGTCGTTGGGAGGATATGGCTACACCTTC